The rows below give T cell receptor beta chains drawn from one sample of a study of shared clonotypes between healthy human individuals. Method: immunoSEQ multiplex PCR; TCRdb's copy keeps in-frame clones and lacks some. The data show around 480,000 clones, around 79% seen once. Sequences were obtained from PBMCs. The receptors here all came from a woman aged 40 to 50 in good health. Some clones in this sample may be carry-over from other donors' samples. The CDR3 runs from the conserved cysteine through the conserved F or W. Each record gives: J gene, D gene, V gene, clone size, CDR3 DNA, CDR3 protein. D genes are given only for firm matches. Only some rows state a clone size, as once, few, many or a class for expanded clones.

j_gene: TRBJ2-4; d_gene: -; v_gene: TRBV27; abundance: -; CDR3nt: TGTGCCAGCAGTGACCTAGGGCAGTTAAAAAACATTCAGTACTTC; CDR3aa: CASSDLGQLKNIQYF
j_gene: TRBJ2-7; d_gene: TRBD2; v_gene: TRBV19; abundance: -; CDR3nt: TGTGCCAGTAGTTCCCTAGCGGGGTCCCTCTACGAGCAGTACTTC; CDR3aa: CASSSLAGSLYEQYF
j_gene: TRBJ2-7; d_gene: TRBD1; v_gene: TRBV28; abundance: -; CDR3nt: TGTGCCAGCAGAACGTCCGGGACAGGGTCAAAGGTGCAGTACTTC; CDR3aa: CASRTSGTGSKVQYF
j_gene: TRBJ2-5; d_gene: -; v_gene: TRBV2; abundance: -; CDR3nt: TGTGCCAGCAGCGAGGGCAGGGACGAGACCCAGTACTTC; CDR3aa: CASSEGRDETQYF
j_gene: TRBJ1-1; d_gene: -; v_gene: TRBV20-1; abundance: few; CDR3nt: TGCAGTGCTCTCGTAACTGAAGCTTTCTTT; CDR3aa: CSALVTEAFF
j_gene: TRBJ2-5; d_gene: -; v_gene: TRBV2; abundance: -; CDR3nt: TGTGCCAGCAGTGAAGGTAGGAGGGCGGCTGGAGAGACCCAGTACTTC; CDR3aa: CASSEGRRAAGETQYF
j_gene: TRBJ2-1; d_gene: -; v_gene: TRBV2; abundance: -; CDR3nt: TGTGCCAGCAGCCCTGGGGCCTCCTACAATGAGCAGTTCTTC; CDR3aa: CASSPGASYNEQFF
j_gene: TRBJ1-4; d_gene: TRBD1; v_gene: TRBV5-1; abundance: -; CDR3nt: TGCGCCAGCAGCTGGACAGGTGGTGAAAAACTGTTTTTT; CDR3aa: CASSWTGGEKLFF
j_gene: TRBJ1-3; d_gene: -; v_gene: TRBV6-5; abundance: -; CDR3nt: TGTGCCAGCAGTTACTCCGCAGGGCCTGGAAACACCATATATTTT; CDR3aa: CASSYSAGPGNTIYF
j_gene: TRBJ2-1; d_gene: -; v_gene: TRBV4-1; abundance: -; CDR3nt: TGCGCCAGCAGCCCGAAGGGGCAAAGATATTCCTACAATGAGCAGTTCTTC; CDR3aa: CASSPKGQRYSYNEQFF
j_gene: TRBJ2-7; d_gene: TRBD1; v_gene: TRBV7-9; abundance: -; CDR3nt: TGTGCCAGCAGCCGCGCCAGGGGACAGGGATCCTACGAGCAGTACTTC; CDR3aa: CASSRARGQGSYEQYF
j_gene: TRBJ2-3; d_gene: -; v_gene: TRBV27; abundance: -; CDR3nt: TGTGCCAGCAGTTTATTGCTCCGACAGGGACTCAGCACAGATACGCAGTATTTT; CDR3aa: CASSLLLRQGLSTDTQYF
j_gene: TRBJ1-2; d_gene: -; v_gene: TRBV10-1; abundance: few; CDR3nt: TGCGCCAGCAGTGAGGGGTTGGACTATGGCTACACCTTC; CDR3aa: CASSEGLDYGYTF
j_gene: TRBJ2-7; d_gene: TRBD1; v_gene: TRBV6-5; abundance: many; CDR3nt: TGTGCCAGCAGTTACTCGCCGACAGGGGCCGGCGAGCAGTACTTC; CDR3aa: CASSYSPTGAGEQYF
j_gene: TRBJ2-5; d_gene: -; v_gene: TRBV6-5; abundance: once; CDR3nt: TGTGCCGTTTCCAGGGTACCAGGGACCCAGTACTTC; CDR3aa: CAVSRVPGTQYF
j_gene: TRBJ2-3; d_gene: -; v_gene: TRBV9; abundance: -; CDR3nt: TGTGCCAGCAGCGTAGGTAATAGCGGAACAGATACGCAGTATTTT; CDR3aa: CASSVGNSGTDTQYF
j_gene: TRBJ2-1; d_gene: -; v_gene: TRBV5-8; abundance: -; CDR3nt: TGTGCCAGCAGACGTCGGGGCCTACCAACTAATGAGCAGTTCTTC; CDR3aa: CASRRRGLPTNEQFF
j_gene: TRBJ1-2; d_gene: -; v_gene: TRBV19; abundance: -; CDR3nt: TGTGCCAGTAGTGCAACAGCGCAGGGTGGCTACACCTTC; CDR3aa: CASSATAQGGYTF
j_gene: TRBJ1-5; d_gene: TRBD1; v_gene: TRBV6-1; abundance: -; CDR3nt: TGTGCCAGCATCCCGGGGACAGTGGGTCAGCCCCAGCATTTT; CDR3aa: CASIPGTVGQPQHF
j_gene: TRBJ1-5; d_gene: -; v_gene: TRBV19; abundance: -; CDR3nt: TGTGCCAGTAGTTTCAGGGCTGAACAGCCCCAGCATTTT; CDR3aa: CASSFRAEQPQHF
j_gene: TRBJ2-2; d_gene: TRBD1; v_gene: TRBV5-4; abundance: -; CDR3nt: TGTGCCAGCAGCCCGACAGGGGGGGTCACCGGGGAGCTGTTTTTT; CDR3aa: CASSPTGGVTGELFF
j_gene: TRBJ2-1; d_gene: TRBD2; v_gene: TRBV6-1; abundance: -; CDR3nt: TGTGCCAGCAGTGCTGGGGCGGGAGATTTTCTTGAGCAGTTCTTC; CDR3aa: CASSAGAGDFLEQFF
j_gene: TRBJ2-5; d_gene: -; v_gene: TRBV7-2; abundance: -; CDR3nt: TGTGCCAGCAGCTTACAGGGCCTAGAGGAAGAGACCCAGTACTTC; CDR3aa: CASSLQGLEEETQYF
j_gene: TRBJ2-5; d_gene: TRBD2; v_gene: TRBV2; abundance: -; CDR3nt: TGTGCCAGCAGGCGGACTAGCGAAGAGACCCAGTACTTC; CDR3aa: CASRRTSEETQYF
j_gene: TRBJ2-7; d_gene: TRBD2; v_gene: TRBV28; abundance: -; CDR3nt: TGTGCCAGCAGTCTGGGCTTGTGGCTAGCGGGAGGAAGCTCCTACGAGCAGTACTTC; CDR3aa: CASSLGLWLAGGSSYEQYF
j_gene: TRBJ2-7; d_gene: TRBD2; v_gene: TRBV18; abundance: -; CDR3nt: TGTGCCAGCTCAGGGACTAGCGGCCCAAGCGGGCTGTACGAGCAGTACTTC; CDR3aa: CASSGTSGPSGLYEQYF
j_gene: TRBJ2-7; d_gene: -; v_gene: TRBV28; abundance: -; CDR3nt: TGTGCCAGCAGCTCAATAACCTACGAGCAGTACTTC; CDR3aa: CASSSITYEQYF
j_gene: TRBJ2-1; d_gene: TRBD2; v_gene: TRBV19; abundance: -; CDR3nt: TGTGCCAGTAGTGAAGGTGGTAGCGGGGGCTACAATGAGCAGTTCTTC; CDR3aa: CASSEGGSGGYNEQFF
j_gene: TRBJ1-2; d_gene: TRBD1; v_gene: TRBV28; abundance: -; CDR3nt: TGTGCCAGCAGTCGGGACAGGAACTATGGCTACACCTTC; CDR3aa: CASSRDRNYGYTF
j_gene: TRBJ1-2; d_gene: TRBD1; v_gene: TRBV30; abundance: -; CDR3nt: TGTGCCTGGGGCCGGGACAGGCCCTATGGCTACACCTTC; CDR3aa: CAWGRDRPYGYTF
j_gene: TRBJ2-5; d_gene: -; v_gene: TRBV11-2; abundance: few; CDR3nt: TGTGCCAGCAGCCTCCAGGGAGTTCTGGCAGAGACCCAGTACTTC; CDR3aa: CASSLQGVLAETQYF
j_gene: TRBJ1-5; d_gene: -; v_gene: TRBV11-3; abundance: few; CDR3nt: TGTGCCAGCAGCTTAGGGGGAGGTAATCAGCCCCAGCATTTT; CDR3aa: CASSLGGGNQPQHF
j_gene: TRBJ2-7; d_gene: -; v_gene: TRBV28; abundance: few; CDR3nt: TGTGCCAGCAGTCCAATGAGTGGCCCCTACGAGCAGTACTTC; CDR3aa: CASSPMSGPYEQYF
j_gene: TRBJ2-7; d_gene: TRBD1; v_gene: TRBV19; abundance: -; CDR3nt: TGTGCCAGTAGTACACCGGGACAGACCTACGAGCAGTACTTC; CDR3aa: CASSTPGQTYEQYF
j_gene: TRBJ2-1; d_gene: TRBD2; v_gene: TRBV10-2; abundance: -; CDR3nt: TGCGCCAGCAATCCTGGGCGGGAGGTTCGGAATGAGCAGTTCTTC; CDR3aa: CASNPGREVRNEQFF
j_gene: TRBJ1-5; d_gene: -; v_gene: TRBV21-1; abundance: few; CDR3nt: TGTGCCAGCAGCCGGGACTCCACGGGCAATCAGCCCCAGCATTTT; CDR3aa: CASSRDSTGNQPQHF
j_gene: TRBJ2-7; d_gene: -; v_gene: TRBV15; abundance: -; CDR3nt: TGTGCCACCAGCAGAGTTTTCTCACAGCAGTACTTC; CDR3aa: CATSRVFSQQYF
j_gene: TRBJ2-2; d_gene: -; v_gene: TRBV7-6; abundance: many; CDR3nt: TGTGCCAGCAGCTCCCACGAGAACACCGGGGAGCTGTTTTTT; CDR3aa: CASSSHENTGELFF
j_gene: TRBJ2-3; d_gene: -; v_gene: TRBV10-3; abundance: -; CDR3nt: TGTGCCATCAGTCCCGACGGGGCTAGCACAGATACGCAGTATTTT; CDR3aa: CAISPDGASTDTQYF
j_gene: TRBJ1-1; d_gene: TRBD1; v_gene: TRBV15; abundance: few; CDR3nt: TGTGCCACCAGCTTACAGGGGAGCACTGAAGCTTTCTTT; CDR3aa: CATSLQGSTEAFF
j_gene: TRBJ2-3; d_gene: -; v_gene: TRBV29-1; abundance: many; CDR3nt: TGCAGCGGGGGACTTATCGAGAGCACAGATACGCAGTATTTT; CDR3aa: CSGGLIESTDTQYF
j_gene: TRBJ2-1; d_gene: -; v_gene: TRBV6-1; abundance: -; CDR3nt: TGTGCCAGCAGTGGGGGGCAGGGGGGCTACAATGAGCAGTTCTTC; CDR3aa: CASSGGQGGYNEQFF
j_gene: TRBJ2-5; d_gene: -; v_gene: TRBV7-8; abundance: -; CDR3nt: TGTGCCAGCAGCTTAGTCCTACGACAAGAGACCCAGTACTTC; CDR3aa: CASSLVLRQETQYF
j_gene: TRBJ2-2; d_gene: -; v_gene: TRBV5-5; abundance: -; CDR3nt: TGTGCCAGCAGTACATTCAGAACCGGGGAGCTGTTTTTT; CDR3aa: CASSTFRTGELFF
j_gene: TRBJ1-4; d_gene: -; v_gene: TRBV30; abundance: once; CDR3nt: TGTGCCTGGAGGACGGGACACGAAAAACTGTTTTTT; CDR3aa: CAWRTGHEKLFF